Listed here are 3 T cell receptor beta chains from one sample, sequenced in a study of blood T cells in healthy people across ages. A sample-barcoded 5' primer and a J-beta primer mix were used in a second PCR of roughly 6 to 11 cycles. One entry per CDR3 protein, called by TCRdb with MiXCR from the 5' RACE reads. The sample contains roughly 680,000 distinct CDR3 sequences, approximately 52% of which appear only once. The sequencing sample was made of blood. Receptors were obtained from an elderly woman in good health.

The table lists this clonotype with a few counts. The chain uses TRBV12-3 or TRBV12-4 and TRBJ2-1; the match to TRBD1 covers 8 bases. The J call may be incorrect, as the DNA end agrees better with TRBJ2-7. The CDR3 is made up of 13 amino acids. The CDR3 protein is CASADRAYNEQYF. The CDR3 region has the DNA TGTGCCAGCGCGGACAGGGCCTACAATGAGCAGTACTTC.

This clonotype was found many times. The gene calls are TRBV20-1 and TRBJ1-4, with TRBD1 matching 7 bases. Germline CDR1 DFQATT, CDR2 SNEGSKA (reference sequence). The V gene end was trimmed by 3 bases and the J gene end by 10 bases; junction bases not matched to a gene: 20. CDR3 length: 17 amino acids. The CDR3 DNA follows: TGCAGTGCTAGGGTAGGGATACAGGGGCCCAAGGGAGGAAAACTGTTTTTT. It encodes CSARVGIQGPKGGKLFF.

V gene TRBV5-1 combines with J gene TRBJ2-7; the D is unclear. CDR1 and CDR2 from the germline V gene are SGHRS and YFSETQ. The V end was cut by 8 bases, the J end by 0 bases, with 12 bases between. The CDR3 runs to 13 residues. For the CDR3, the DNA is TGCGCCAGTGCCGGGTCGAGCTCCTACGAGCAGTACTTC. This codes for CASAGSSSYEQYF. Based on the CDR3 plus reference TRBV5-1 and TRBJ2-7, the full variable domain is KAGVTQTPRYLIKTRGQQVTLSCSPISGHRSVSWYQQTPGQGLQFLFEYFSETQRNKGNFPGRFSGRQFSNSRSEMNVSTLELGDSALYLCASAGSSSYEQYFGPGTRLTVT.